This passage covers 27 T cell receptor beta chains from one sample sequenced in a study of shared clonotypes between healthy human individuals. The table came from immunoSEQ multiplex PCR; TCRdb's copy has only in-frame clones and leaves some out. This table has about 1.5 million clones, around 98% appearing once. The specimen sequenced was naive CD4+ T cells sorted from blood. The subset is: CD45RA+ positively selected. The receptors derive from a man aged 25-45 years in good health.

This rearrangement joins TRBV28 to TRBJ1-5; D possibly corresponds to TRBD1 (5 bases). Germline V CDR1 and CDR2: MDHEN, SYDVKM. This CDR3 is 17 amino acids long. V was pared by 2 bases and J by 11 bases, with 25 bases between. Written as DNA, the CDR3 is TGTGCCAGCAGTTTAGCGGGTACTAACTTAAGGGGCTCGGCCCAGCATTTT. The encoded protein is CASSLAGTNLRGSAQHF.

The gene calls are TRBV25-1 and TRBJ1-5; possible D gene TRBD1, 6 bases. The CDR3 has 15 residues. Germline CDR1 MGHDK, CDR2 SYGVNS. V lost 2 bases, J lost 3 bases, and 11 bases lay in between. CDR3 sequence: CASSEQAGDNQPQHF. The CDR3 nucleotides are TGTGCCAGCAGTGAACAGGCAGGGGACAATCAGCCCCAGCATTTT.

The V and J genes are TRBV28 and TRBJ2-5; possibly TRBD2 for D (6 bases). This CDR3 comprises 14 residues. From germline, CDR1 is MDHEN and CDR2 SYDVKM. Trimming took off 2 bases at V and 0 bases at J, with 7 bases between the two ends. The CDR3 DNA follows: TGTGCCAGCAGTTTAGGCGGGAACCAAGAGACCCAGTACTTC. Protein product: CASSLGGNQETQYF.

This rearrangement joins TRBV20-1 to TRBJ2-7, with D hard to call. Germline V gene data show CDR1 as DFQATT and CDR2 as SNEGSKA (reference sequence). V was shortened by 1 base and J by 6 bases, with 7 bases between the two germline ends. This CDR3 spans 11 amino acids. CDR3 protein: CSARVASEQYF. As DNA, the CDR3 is TGCAGTGCTAGAGTCGCCAGCGAGCAGTACTTC.

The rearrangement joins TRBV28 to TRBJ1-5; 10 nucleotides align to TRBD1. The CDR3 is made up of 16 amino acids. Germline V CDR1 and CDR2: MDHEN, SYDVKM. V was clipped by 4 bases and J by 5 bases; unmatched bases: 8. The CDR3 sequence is CASSSRDRGFHQPQHF. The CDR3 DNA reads TGTGCCAGCAGTTCCCGGGACAGGGGTTTTCATCAGCCCCAGCATTTT.

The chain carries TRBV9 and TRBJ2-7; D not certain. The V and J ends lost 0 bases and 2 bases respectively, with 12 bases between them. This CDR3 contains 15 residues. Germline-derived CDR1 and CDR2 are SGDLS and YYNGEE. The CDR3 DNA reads TGTGCCAGCAGCGTAGAGACTGGTGCCCCCTACGAGCAGTACTTC. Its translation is CASSVETGAPYEQYF.

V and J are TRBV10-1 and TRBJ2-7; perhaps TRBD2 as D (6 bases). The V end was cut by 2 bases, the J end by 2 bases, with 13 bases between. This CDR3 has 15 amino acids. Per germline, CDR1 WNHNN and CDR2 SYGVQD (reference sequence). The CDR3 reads CASSETGSGAYEQYF. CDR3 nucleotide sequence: TGCGCCAGCAGTGAGACTGGGTCGGGAGCCTACGAGCAGTACTTC.

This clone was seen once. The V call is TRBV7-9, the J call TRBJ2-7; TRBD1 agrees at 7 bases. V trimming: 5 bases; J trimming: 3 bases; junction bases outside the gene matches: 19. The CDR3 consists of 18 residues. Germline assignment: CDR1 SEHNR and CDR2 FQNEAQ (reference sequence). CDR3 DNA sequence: TGTGCCAGCAGCCCTTATCAAGGGGGCCTCCTTACTCTCTACGAGCAGTACTTC. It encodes CASSPYQGGLLTLYEQYF.

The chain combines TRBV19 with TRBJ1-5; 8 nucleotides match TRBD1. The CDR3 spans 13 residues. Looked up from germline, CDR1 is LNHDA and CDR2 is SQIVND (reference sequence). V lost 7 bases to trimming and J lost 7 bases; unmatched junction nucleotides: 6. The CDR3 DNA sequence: TGTGCCAGTATAGACAGGGGAAAGCAGCCCCAGCATTTT. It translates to CASIDRGKQPQHF.

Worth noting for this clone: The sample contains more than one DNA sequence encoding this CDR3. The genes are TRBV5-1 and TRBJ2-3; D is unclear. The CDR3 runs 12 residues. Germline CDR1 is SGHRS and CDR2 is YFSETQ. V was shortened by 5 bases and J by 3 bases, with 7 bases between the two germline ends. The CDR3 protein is CASRSGTDTQYF. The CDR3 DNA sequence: TGCGCCAGCAGATCGGGTACAGATACGCAGTATTTT.

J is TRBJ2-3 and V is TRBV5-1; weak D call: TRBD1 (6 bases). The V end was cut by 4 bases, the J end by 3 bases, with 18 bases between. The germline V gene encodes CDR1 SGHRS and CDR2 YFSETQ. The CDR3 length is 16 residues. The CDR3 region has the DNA TGCGCCAGCAGCCCTTTATTGAGGACAGTAACAGATACGCAGTATTTT. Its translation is CASSPLLRTVTDTQYF.

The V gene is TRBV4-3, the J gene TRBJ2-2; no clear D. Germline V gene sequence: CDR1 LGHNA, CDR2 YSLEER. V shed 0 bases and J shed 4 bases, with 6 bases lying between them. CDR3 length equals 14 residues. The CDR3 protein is CASSQESSTGELFF. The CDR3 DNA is TGCGCCAGCAGCCAAGAAAGTTCCACCGGGGAGCTGTTTTTT.

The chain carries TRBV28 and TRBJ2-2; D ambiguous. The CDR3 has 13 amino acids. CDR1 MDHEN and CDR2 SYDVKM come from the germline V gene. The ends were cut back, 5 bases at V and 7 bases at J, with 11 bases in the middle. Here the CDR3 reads CASSLPPRGELFF. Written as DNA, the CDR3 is TGTGCCAGCAGTCTACCACCCCGCGGGGAGCTGTTTTTT.

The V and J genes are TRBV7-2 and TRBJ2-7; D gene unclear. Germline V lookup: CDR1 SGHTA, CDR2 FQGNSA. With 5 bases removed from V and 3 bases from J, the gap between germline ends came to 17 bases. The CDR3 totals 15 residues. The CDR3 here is CASSPRLGPYYEQYF. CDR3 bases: TGTGCCAGCAGCCCCCGTCTCGGACCTTACTACGAGCAGTACTTC.

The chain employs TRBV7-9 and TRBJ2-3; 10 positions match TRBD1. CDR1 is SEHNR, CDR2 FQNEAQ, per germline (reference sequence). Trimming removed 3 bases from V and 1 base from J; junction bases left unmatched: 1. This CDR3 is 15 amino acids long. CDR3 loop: CASSFGTGGTDTQYF. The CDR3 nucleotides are TGTGCCAGCAGCTTTGGGACAGGGGGCACAGATACGCAGTATTTT.

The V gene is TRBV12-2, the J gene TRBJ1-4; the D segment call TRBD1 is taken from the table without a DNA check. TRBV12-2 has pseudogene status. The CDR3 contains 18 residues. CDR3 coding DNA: TGTGCAAGTCGCTTACCAAGCCCCCACAGGGGGACTAATGAAAAACTGTTTTTT. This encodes CASRLPSPHRGTNEKLFF.

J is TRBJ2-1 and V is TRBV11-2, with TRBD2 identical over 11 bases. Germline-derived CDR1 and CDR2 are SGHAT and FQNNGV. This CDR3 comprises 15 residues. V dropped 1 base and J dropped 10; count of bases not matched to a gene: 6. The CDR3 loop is CASSLGSGRALEQFF. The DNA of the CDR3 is TGTGCCAGCAGCTTAGGTAGCGGGAGGGCTTTGGAGCAGTTCTTC.

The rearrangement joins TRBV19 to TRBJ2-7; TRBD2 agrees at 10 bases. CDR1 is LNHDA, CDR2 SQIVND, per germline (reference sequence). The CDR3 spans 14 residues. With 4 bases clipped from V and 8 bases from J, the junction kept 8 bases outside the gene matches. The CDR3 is CASSNPSGSRQQYF. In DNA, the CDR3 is TGTGCCAGTAGTAACCCTAGCGGGAGCAGGCAGCAGTACTTC.

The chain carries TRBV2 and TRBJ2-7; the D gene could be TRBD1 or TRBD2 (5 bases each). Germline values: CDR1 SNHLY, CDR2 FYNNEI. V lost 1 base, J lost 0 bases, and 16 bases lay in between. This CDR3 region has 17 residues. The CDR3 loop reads CASSEDSVPGPSYEQYF. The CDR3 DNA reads TGTGCCAGCAGTGAAGATAGTGTCCCGGGGCCCTCCTACGAGCAGTACTTC.

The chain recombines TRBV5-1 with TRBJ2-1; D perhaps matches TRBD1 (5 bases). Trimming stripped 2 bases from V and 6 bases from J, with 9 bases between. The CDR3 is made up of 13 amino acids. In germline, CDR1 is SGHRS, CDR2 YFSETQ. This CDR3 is CASSLQVINEQFF. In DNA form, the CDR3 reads TGCGCCAGCAGCTTACAGGTTATCAATGAGCAGTTCTTC.

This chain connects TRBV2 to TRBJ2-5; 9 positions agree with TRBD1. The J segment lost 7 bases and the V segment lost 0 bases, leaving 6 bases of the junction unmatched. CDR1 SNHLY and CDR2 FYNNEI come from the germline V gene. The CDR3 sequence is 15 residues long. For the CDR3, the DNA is TGTGCCAGCAGTGAAGCGACAGGGGGACTGGCGACCCAGTACTTC. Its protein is CASSEATGGLATQYF.

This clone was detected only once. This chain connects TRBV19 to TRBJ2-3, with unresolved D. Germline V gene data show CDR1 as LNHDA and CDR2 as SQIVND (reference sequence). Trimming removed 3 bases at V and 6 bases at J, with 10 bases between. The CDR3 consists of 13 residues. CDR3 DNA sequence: TGTGCCAGTAGTATGGGTACAGATGATACGCAGTATTTT. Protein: CASSMGTDDTQYF. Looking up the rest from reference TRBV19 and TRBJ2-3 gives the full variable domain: DGGITQSPKYLFRKEGQNVTLSCEQNLNHDAMYWYRQDPGQGLRLIYYSQIVNDFQKGDIAEGYSVSREKKESFPLTVTSAQKNPTAFYLCASSMGTDDTQYFGPGTRLTVL.

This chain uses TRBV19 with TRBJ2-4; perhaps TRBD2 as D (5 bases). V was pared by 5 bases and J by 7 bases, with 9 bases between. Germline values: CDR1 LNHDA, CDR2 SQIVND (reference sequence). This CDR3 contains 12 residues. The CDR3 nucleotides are TGTGCCAGTAGTGAGGGAAATAACATTCAGTACTTC. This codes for CASSEGNNIQYF.

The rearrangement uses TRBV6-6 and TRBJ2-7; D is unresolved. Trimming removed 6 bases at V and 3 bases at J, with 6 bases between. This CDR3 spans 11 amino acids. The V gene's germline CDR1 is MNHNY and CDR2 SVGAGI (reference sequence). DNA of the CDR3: TGTGCCAGCAGGCAAAGCTACGAGCAGTACTTC. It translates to CASRQSYEQYF.

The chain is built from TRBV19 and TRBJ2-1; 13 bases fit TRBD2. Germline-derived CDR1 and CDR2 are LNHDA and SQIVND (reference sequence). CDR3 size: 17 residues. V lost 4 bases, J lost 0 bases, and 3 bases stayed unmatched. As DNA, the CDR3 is TGTGCCAGTAGTAAGGGACTAGCGGGGCTCTCCTACAATGAGCAGTTCTTC. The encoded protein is CASSKGLAGLSYNEQFF.

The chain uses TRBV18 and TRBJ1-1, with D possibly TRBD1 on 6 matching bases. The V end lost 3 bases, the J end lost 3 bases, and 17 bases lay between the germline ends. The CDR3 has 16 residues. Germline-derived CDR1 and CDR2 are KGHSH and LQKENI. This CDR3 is CASSPRAGRGYTEAFF. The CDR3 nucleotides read TGTGCCAGCTCACCCCGGGCGGGCAGGGGCTACACTGAAGCTTTCTTT.

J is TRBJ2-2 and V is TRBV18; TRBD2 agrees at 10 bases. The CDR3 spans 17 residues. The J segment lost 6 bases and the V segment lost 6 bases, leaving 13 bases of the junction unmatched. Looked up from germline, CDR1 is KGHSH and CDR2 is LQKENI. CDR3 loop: CASSILPEREGSGELFF. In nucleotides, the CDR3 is TGTGCCAGCTCCATCCTCCCCGAGCGGGAGGGTTCCGGGGAGCTGTTTTTT.